These 5 T cell receptor beta chains came from one sample sequenced in a study of response to subunit inactivated influenza vaccine. TCRdb re-analysed the RT-PCR reads in MiXCR, keeping a single row per CDR3 protein. This sample yields about 160,000 distinct CDR3 sequences, of which about 11% are seen a single time; 9.5% to 15% belongs to the top ten. Specimen: non-naive T cells sorted from PBMCs, collected roughly 48 days after vaccination. These receptors were obtained from a man aged 45-65 years who received an inactivated influenza vaccine.

This clonotype was seen a handful of times. The J gene is TRBJ2-2, the V gene TRBV4-1; a weak D match, TRBD1 (5 bases). The V end lost 2 bases, the J end lost 5 bases, and 18 bases lay between the germline ends. The germline gives CDR1 MGHRA, CDR2 YSYEKL. This CDR3 spans 17 amino acids. The CDR3: CASSQIRQGGETGELFF. Written as DNA, the CDR3 is TGCGCCAGCAGCCAAATACGCCAGGGTGGCGAAACCGGGGAGCTGTTTTTT.

This clonotype was counted between two and nine times. The chain is built from TRBV10-2 and TRBJ2-6, with D perhaps matching TRBD1 (5 bases). This CDR3 contains 15 residues. Germline V CDR1 and CDR2: WSHSY, SAAADI. V lost 4 bases and J lost 0, with 7 bases in between. CDR3 protein: CASSGQNSGANVLTF. The CDR3 coding sequence is TGCGCCAGCAGTGGACAGAACTCTGGGGCCAACGTCCTGACTTTC.

The V and J genes are TRBV5-1 and TRBJ1-2; TRBD1 might be the D (6 bases). The V gene's germline CDR1 is SGHRS and CDR2 YFSETQ. CDR3 length equals 15 residues. Deletions cut 2 bases from V and 2 bases from J, with 13 bases between. CDR3 amino acids: CASSLANRVNYGYTF. The CDR3 DNA is TGCGCCAGCAGCTTAGCAAACAGGGTAAACTATGGCTACACCTTC.

This chain connects TRBV5-1 to TRBJ2-3, with D perhaps matching TRBD1 or TRBD2 (5 bases each). The germline gives CDR1 SGHRS, CDR2 YFSETQ. The CDR3 has 15 residues. Trimming stripped 3 bases from V and 3 bases from J, with 14 bases between. The CDR3 spells CASSYRGKGTDTQYF. Written as DNA, the CDR3 is TGCGCCAGCAGCTATCGGGGTAAGGGGACAGATACGCAGTATTTT.

This clonotype was observed at least ten times. V and J are TRBV2 and TRBJ2-1; 14 bases line up with TRBD2. After removal of 2 bases from V and 9 bases from J, the junction contained 9 bases not matched to a gene. CDR3 length: 17 residues. Looked up from germline, CDR1 is SNHLY and CDR2 is FYNNEI. The CDR3 sequence: CASSESGGTSGGIEQFF. DNA of the CDR3: TGTGCCAGCAGTGAATCGGGCGGGACTAGCGGGGGAATTGAGCAGTTCTTC. Full variable domain (remainder filled in from reference TRBV2 and TRBJ2-1): EPEVTQTPSHQVTQMGQEVILRCVPISNHLYFYWYRQILGQKVEFLVSFYNNEISEKSEIFDDQFSVERPDGSNFTLKIRSTKLEDSAMYFCASSESGGTSGGIEQFFGPGTRLTVL.